These T cell receptor beta chains were read from a single sample in a study of blood T cell repertoires in COVID-19. Sequencing used immunoSEQ multiplex PCR; TCRdb keeps in-frame clones, though not all of them. Found here are 55,000 to 80,000 clones, roughly 92% of them singletons; the top ten hold approximately 5.5%. Sequences were obtained from peripheral blood. These receptors were taken from a human donor in a cohort sampled during active COVID-19. CDR3s include the opening cysteine and the closing phenylalanine or tryptophan. The order of the fields is clone size, V gene, CDR3 protein. Not all rows give a size; the values are once, few, many and, for expanded clones, a class.

-,TRBV9,CASSRGGEAFF
-,TRBV30,CAWASTASDQPQHF
-,TRBV4-1,CASSQGTGVQNQPQHF
-,TRBV5-4,CASSGSGNGNTIYF
-,TRBV4-1,CASSQAWTADTQYF
-,TRBV4-2,CASSQDPGDSNSPLHF
once,TRBV6-5,CASYFRETQYF
-,TRBV6-6,CASNGNSPLHF
-,TRBV7-2,CASSRGGGSSYNEQFF
-,TRBV9,CASSISSGGPDYGYTF
-,TRBV5-4,CASSLVRRGEQFF
-,TRBV5-6,CASSLVSSYQETQYF
-,TRBV29-1,CSVARTGQETQYF
-,TRBV7-9,CASSQQGRVEKLFF
-,TRBV7-2,CASSPPGMNTEAFF
-,TRBV19,CASSAEGAMYIQYF
-,TRBV28,CASSSRGTNEKLFF
-,TRBV5-5,CASSRQGKYGYTF
-,TRBV7-9,CASSPQETQYF
-,TRBV28,CASSPGTRTYQPQHF
-,TRBV19,CASKDRVGSYEQYF
-,TRBV6-5,CASSPTAAPYGYTF
few,TRBV5-1,CASSFVAGANTGELFF
-,TRBV6-5,CASSYGSKVAGGGYTF
once,TRBV5-1,CASSRLRDRERTTEAFF
-,TRBV5-1,CASSPESGGNTEAFF
-,TRBV7-3,CASSQGGDTQYF
-,TRBV6-5,CASGGTNFYEQFF
-,TRBV14,CASSHRTSGSSKGYEQYF
once,TRBV9,CASSAQGVFTDTQYF